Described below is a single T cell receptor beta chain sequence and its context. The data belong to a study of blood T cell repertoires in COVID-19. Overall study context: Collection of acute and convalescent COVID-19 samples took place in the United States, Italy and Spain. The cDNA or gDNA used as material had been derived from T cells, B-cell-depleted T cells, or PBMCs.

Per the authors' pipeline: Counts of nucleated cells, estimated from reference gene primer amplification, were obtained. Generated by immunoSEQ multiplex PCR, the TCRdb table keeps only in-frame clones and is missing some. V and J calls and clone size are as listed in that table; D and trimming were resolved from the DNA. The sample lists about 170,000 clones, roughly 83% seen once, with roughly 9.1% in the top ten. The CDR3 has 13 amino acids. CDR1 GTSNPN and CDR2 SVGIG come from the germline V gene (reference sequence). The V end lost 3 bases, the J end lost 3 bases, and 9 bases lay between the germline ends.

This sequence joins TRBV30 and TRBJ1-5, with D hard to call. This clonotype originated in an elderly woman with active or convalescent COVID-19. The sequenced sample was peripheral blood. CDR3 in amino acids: CAWSGVANQPQHF. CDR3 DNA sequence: TGTGCCTGGAGCGGGGTTGCCAATCAGCCCCAGCATTTT.